This passage covers 22 T cell receptor beta chains from one sample sequenced in a study of control samples from healthy donors and cancer patients (TCRdb year 2020). Preparation of the library involved the immunoSEQ multiplex PCR assay. TCRdb provides this immuneACCESS table in a form limited to in-frame rearrangements. Some clones are lacking; in checked studies, under half of them reflect an unresolved V gene, and why the rest are absent is not known. This sample gives 100,000 to 150,000 clones in total; approximately 92% of them show up just once. Jointly, the top ten make up over 0.5% of the sample. What was sequenced was PBMCs. These receptors all come from an elderly man with head and neck cancer.

The rearrangement joins TRBV6-2 or TRBV6-3 to TRBJ2-5, with D possibly TRBD2 on 6 matching bases. Between the trimmed V and J ends, which lost 4 bases and 2 bases, there was a span of 17 bases. The CDR3 runs to 16 residues. CDR1 MNHEY and CDR2 SVGEGT come from the germline V gene. The CDR3 DNA follows: TGTGCCAGCAGTTCACCTCTGTTAGCGGTACAAGAGACCCAGTACTTC. It specifies CASSSPLLAVQETQYF.

V gene TRBV20-1 combines with J gene TRBJ1-2; 7 bases match TRBD1. Trimming at V came to 3 bases and at J to 4 bases, leaving 5 bases not matched to a gene. In germline, CDR1 is DFQATT, CDR2 SNEGSKA (reference sequence). This CDR3 contains 13 residues. In nucleotides, the CDR3 is TGCAGTGCTAGTGGGACAGCGGTCTATGGCTACACCTTC. This encodes CSASGTAVYGYTF.

This sequence joins TRBV5-1 and TRBJ2-6; D gene uncertain. The CDR3 length is 16 residues. Germline V gives CDR1 SGHRS, CDR2 YFSETQ. Between the trimmed V and J ends, which lost 4 bases and 0 bases, there was a span of 11 bases. The CDR3 protein is CASSGTASSGANVLTF. The CDR3 nucleotides read TGCGCCAGCAGCGGTACCGCGAGCTCTGGGGCCAACGTCCTGACTTTC.

V and J are TRBV25-1 and TRBJ2-1; TRBD1 matches at 7 bases. The CDR3 runs 15 residues. The trim removed 2 bases at V and 0 bases at J, leaving 1 base unmatched. The germline V gene encodes CDR1 MGHDK and CDR2 SYGVNS. CDR3 region: CASSEGTASYNEQFF. CDR3 nucleotides: TGTGCCAGCAGTGAAGGGACAGCCTCCTACAATGAGCAGTTCTTC.

This clone was picked up one time. The DNA of the CDR3 is TGTGCCAGTAGTATACTTCCCGGACAGGCTTACAATCAGCCCCAGCATTTT. Residues: CASSILPGQAYNQPQHF. The chain is built from TRBV19 and TRBJ1-5, with TRBD1 matching over 7 bases. Germline CDR1 LNHDA, CDR2 SQIVND (reference sequence). The CDR3 runs to 17 residues. With 2 bases clipped from V and 3 bases from J, the junction kept 10 bases outside the gene matches.

The V gene is TRBV6-6, the J gene TRBJ1-4; 9 bases are a match to TRBD1. Losses at the gene ends were 5 bases for V and 0 bases for J; bases not matched to a gene: 7. The CDR3 runs to 17 residues. Per germline, CDR1 MNHNY and CDR2 SVGAGI (reference sequence). The CDR3 spells CASSRTGARSTNEKLFF. DNA for the CDR3: TGTGCCAGCAGTCGGACAGGGGCTCGGTCAACTAATGAAAAACTGTTTTTT.

This clone has just one count. The gene calls are TRBV19 and TRBJ2-7, with 8 bases lining up with TRBD2. Trimming cost V 6 bases and J 2 bases; bases outside gene matches: 15. Germline CDR1 reads LNHDA; CDR2 reads SQIVND (reference sequence). This CDR3 is 17 amino acids long. The CDR3 reads CASSPTRSGGRAYEQYF. CDR3 DNA: TGTGCCAGTAGCCCAACCCGGAGCGGGGGACGAGCCTACGAGCAGTACTTC.

The gene calls are TRBV7-2 and TRBJ2-6, with unresolved D. This CDR3 spans 15 amino acids. Deletions cut 1 base from V and 4 bases from J, with 8 bases between. CDR1 SGHTA and CDR2 FQGNSA come from the germline V gene. In DNA form, the CDR3 reads TGTGCCAGCAGCTTAGAGGGTTCCGGGGCCAACGTCCTGACTTTC. This translates into CASSLEGSGANVLTF.

The V call is TRBV5-6, the J call TRBJ2-2, with D uncertain. CDR3 length: 16 amino acids. Trimming pared 0 bases from V and 2 bases from J, leaving 11 bases between. Germline loops: CDR1 SGHDT, CDR2 YYEEEE. Written as DNA, the CDR3 is TGTGCCAGCAGCTTGGCCATGGGAAGCAACACCGGGGAGCTGTTTTTT. Amino acids: CASSLAMGSNTGELFF. Complete variable domain (other parts from reference TRBV5-6 and TRBJ2-2): DAGVTQSPTHLIKTRGQQVTLRCSPKSGHDTVSWYQQALGQGPQFIFQYYEEEERQRGNFPDRFSGHQFPNYSSELNVNALLLGDSALYLCASSLAMGSNTGELFFGEGSRLTVL.

This chain uses TRBV19 with TRBJ2-5; TRBD2 is a possible D gene (6 bases). This CDR3 spans 13 amino acids. CDR1 is LNHDA and CDR2 is SQIVND in the germline V gene (reference sequence). The V gene lost 8 bases and the J gene lost 1 base, with 11 bases spanning the gap. CDR3 loop: CASSGTFQETQYF. CDR3 sequence (DNA): TGTGCCAGTTCAGGGACTTTCCAAGAGACCCAGTACTTC.

This clone was recorded only once. CDR3: CASSEGESNQPQHF. In DNA form, the CDR3 reads TGCGCCAGCAGCGAAGGGGAAAGCAATCAGCCCCAGCATTTT. The chain links TRBV5-1 to TRBJ1-5; perhaps TRBD1 as D (5 bases). This CDR3 has 14 residues. V lost 4 bases to trimming and J lost 1 base, with 9 bases between them. Per the germline V gene, CDR1 is SGHRS and CDR2 is YFSETQ.

The gene calls are TRBV10-3 and TRBJ2-3; a possible D gene is TRBD2 (7 bases). CDR1 and CDR2 from the germline V gene are ENHRY and SYGVKD. This CDR3 is built from 16 residues. Trimming pared 6 bases from V and 3 bases from J, leaving 19 bases between. CDR3 DNA: TGTGCCATCAGCCCTTTAGGGGGGGGGAAAACAGATACGCAGTATTTT. Translated, it gives CAISPLGGGKTDTQYF.

The chain links TRBV5-6 to TRBJ1-2; 7 positions agree with TRBD1. V dropped 2 bases and J dropped 5; count of bases not matched to a gene: 12. The CDR3 consists of 16 residues. In germline, CDR1 is SGHDT, CDR2 YYEEEE. The CDR3 nucleotides read TGTGCCAGCAGCTTACAGGGGAGGAGGAATCTTTATGGCTACACCTTC. Translation: CASSLQGRRNLYGYTF.

The chain employs TRBV5-4 and TRBJ2-7; possibly TRBD2 for D (6 bases). The germline V gene encodes CDR1 SGHNT and CDR2 YYREEE (reference sequence). V lost 1 base to trimming and J lost 5 bases, with 13 bases between them. The CDR3 is 14 amino acids. CDR3 DNA sequence: TGTGCCAGCAGCTTGAATGTAGGAGGGAACGAGCAGTACTTC. Its translation is CASSLNVGGNEQYF.

This chain joins TRBV5-1 and TRBJ2-7; no firm D call. The V end was cut by 4 bases, the J end by 0 bases, with 8 bases between. The CDR3 contains 13 residues. The V gene's germline CDR1 is SGHRS and CDR2 YFSETQ. CDR3 sequence reads: CASSARSSYEQYF. CDR3 nucleotides: TGCGCCAGCAGCGCCCGAAGCTCCTACGAGCAGTACTTC.

The chain joins TRBV6-5 to TRBJ2-3, with 9 bases matching TRBD2. The germline V gene has CDR1 MNHEY and CDR2 SVGAGI. This CDR3 has 13 amino acids. V dropped 8 bases and J dropped 6; count of bases not matched to a gene: 6. The CDR3 region has the DNA TGTGCCAGCGGGGGACTAGCAGGGGATACGCAGTATTTT. It is translated as CASGGLAGDTQYF.

The J gene is TRBJ2-2, the V gene TRBV18; D is ambiguous. CDR1 is KGHSH and CDR2 is LQKENI in the germline V gene. The CDR3 consists of 14 residues. V lost 2 bases and J 5 bases, leaving 9 bases between the germline ends. Written as DNA, the CDR3 is TGTGCCAGCTCACCAGAAGGGTTGACCGGGGAGCTGTTTTTT. It specifies CASSPEGLTGELFF.

V usage is TRBV7-8 and J usage is TRBJ2-7; 8 nucleotides match TRBD1. J lost 3 bases, V lost 2 bases, and 6 bases had no gene match. Germline loops: CDR1 SGHVS, CDR2 FQNEAQ. CDR3 size: 15 residues. CDR3 residues: CASSLSVDRGYEQYF. In nucleotides, the CDR3 is TGTGCCAGCAGCTTAAGCGTCGACAGGGGCTACGAGCAGTACTTC. Supplemented by reference TRBV7-8 and TRBJ2-7, the full variable domain reads GAGVSQSPRYKVAKRGQDVALRCDPISGHVSLFWYQQALGQGPEFLTYFQNEAQLDKSGLPSDRFFAERPEGSVSTLKIQRTQQEDSAVYLCASSLSVDRGYEQYFGPGTRLTVT.

J is TRBJ2-7 and V is TRBV2; 7 positions match TRBD1. V lost 7 bases and J lost 3; bases outside the gene matches: 0. CDR3 length equals 11 residues. Germline lookup yields CDR1 SNHLY and CDR2 FYNNEI. CDR3 nucleotides: TGTGCCAGCAACAGGGGCTACGAGCAGTACTTC. It translates to CASNRGYEQYF.

The rearrangement links TRBV11-3 to TRBJ2-1, with TRBD2 identical over 7 bases. Germline lookup yields CDR1 SGHNT and CDR2 YENEEA. The CDR3 runs 15 residues. The trim removed 3 bases at V and 6 bases at J, leaving 8 bases unmatched. CDR3 in DNA: TGTGCCAGCAGCTTGGGGGGGATCCTTCGCAATGAGCAGTTCTTC. It codes for CASSLGGILRNEQFF.

The chain uses TRBV7-2 and TRBJ1-2, with TRBD1 identical over 9 bases. Germline V gene data show CDR1 as SGHTA and CDR2 as FQGNSA. The trim removed 6 bases at V and 3 bases at J, leaving 5 bases unmatched. This CDR3 is 14 amino acids long. The chain's CDR3 is CASRSTGGDYGYTF. Here the CDR3 DNA reads TGTGCCAGCAGGTCGACAGGGGGGGACTATGGCTACACCTTC.

The chain combines TRBV29-1 with TRBJ2-3; TRBD2 matches 12 bases. The CDR3 runs 13 residues. Germline V CDR1 and CDR2: SQVTM, ANQGSEA. The CDR3 coding sequence is TGCAGTCTAGCGGGGGGGCGGCTAGATACGCAGTATTTT. As protein: CSLAGGRLDTQYF.